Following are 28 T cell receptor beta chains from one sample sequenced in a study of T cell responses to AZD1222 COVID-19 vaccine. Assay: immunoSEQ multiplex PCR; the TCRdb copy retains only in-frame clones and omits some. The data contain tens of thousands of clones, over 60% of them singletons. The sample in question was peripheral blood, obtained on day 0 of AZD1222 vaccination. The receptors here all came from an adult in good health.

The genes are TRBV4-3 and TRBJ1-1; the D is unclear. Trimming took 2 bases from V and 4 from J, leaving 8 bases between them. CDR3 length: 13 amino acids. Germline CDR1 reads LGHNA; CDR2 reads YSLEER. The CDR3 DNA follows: TGCGCCAGCAGCCAACAGGAGGGCACTGAAGCTTTCTTT. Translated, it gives CASSQQEGTEAFF.

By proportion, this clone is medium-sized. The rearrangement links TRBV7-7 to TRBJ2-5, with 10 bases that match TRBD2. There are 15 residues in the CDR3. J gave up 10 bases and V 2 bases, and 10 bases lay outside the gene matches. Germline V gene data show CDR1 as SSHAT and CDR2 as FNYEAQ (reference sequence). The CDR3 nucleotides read TGTGCCAGCAGCTTATCAGACAGCGGGGGGGCAAACCAGTACTTC. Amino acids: CASSLSDSGGANQYF. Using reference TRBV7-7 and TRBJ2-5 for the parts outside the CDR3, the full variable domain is GAGVSQSPRYKVTKRGQDVTLRCDPISSHATLYWYQQALGQGPEFLTYFNYEAQPDKSGLPSDRFSAERPEGSISTLTIQRTEQRDSAMYRCASSLSDSGGANQYFGPGTRLLVL.

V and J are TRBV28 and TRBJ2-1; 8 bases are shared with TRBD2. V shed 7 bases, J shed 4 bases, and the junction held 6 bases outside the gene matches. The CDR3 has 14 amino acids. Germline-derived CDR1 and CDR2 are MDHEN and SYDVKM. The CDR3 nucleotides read TGTGCCAGCACAGACGGGGGGGCTTACAATGAGCAGTTCTTC. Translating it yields CASTDGGAYNEQFF.

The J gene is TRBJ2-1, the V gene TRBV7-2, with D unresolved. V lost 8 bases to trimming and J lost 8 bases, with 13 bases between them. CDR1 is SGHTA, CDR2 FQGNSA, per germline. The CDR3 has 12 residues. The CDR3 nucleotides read TGTGCCAGCGCAGGCTCTCCTTATGAGCAGTTCTTC. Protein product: CASAGSPYEQFF.

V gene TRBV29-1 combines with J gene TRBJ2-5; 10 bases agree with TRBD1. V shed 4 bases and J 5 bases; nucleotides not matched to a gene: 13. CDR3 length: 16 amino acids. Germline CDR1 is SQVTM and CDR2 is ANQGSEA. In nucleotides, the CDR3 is TGCAGCGTTGTAATAACCGGGACAGGGGCTGGGGAGACCCAGTACTTC. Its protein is CSVVITGTGAGETQYF.

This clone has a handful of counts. The CDR3, as DNA: TGTGCCAGCAGTCCACATAATTCACCCCTCCACTTT. Translated, it gives CASSPHNSPLHF. The chain is built from TRBV2 and TRBJ1-6; D not certain. The V end was cut by 5 bases, the J end by 5 bases, with 4 bases between. Germline lookup yields CDR1 SNHLY and CDR2 FYNNEI. The CDR3 is 12 residues long.

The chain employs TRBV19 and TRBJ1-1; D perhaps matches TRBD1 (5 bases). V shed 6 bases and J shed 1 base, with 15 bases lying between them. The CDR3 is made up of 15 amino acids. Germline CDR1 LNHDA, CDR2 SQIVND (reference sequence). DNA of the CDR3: TGTGCCAGTAGAGGAGGGGTTTACCGGAACACTGAAGCTTTCTTT. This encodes CASRGGVYRNTEAFF.

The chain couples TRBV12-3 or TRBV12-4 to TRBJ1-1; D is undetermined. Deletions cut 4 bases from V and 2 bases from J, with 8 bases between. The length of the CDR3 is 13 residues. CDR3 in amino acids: CASSSESNTEAFF. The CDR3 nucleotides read TGTGCCAGCAGTTCCGAATCCAACACTGAAGCTTTCTTT.

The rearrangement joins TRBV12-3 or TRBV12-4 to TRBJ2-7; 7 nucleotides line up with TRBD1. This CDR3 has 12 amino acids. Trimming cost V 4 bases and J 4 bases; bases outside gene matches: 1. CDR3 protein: CASSSQGYEQYF. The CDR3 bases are TGTGCCAGCAGTTCACAGGGGTACGAGCAGTACTTC.

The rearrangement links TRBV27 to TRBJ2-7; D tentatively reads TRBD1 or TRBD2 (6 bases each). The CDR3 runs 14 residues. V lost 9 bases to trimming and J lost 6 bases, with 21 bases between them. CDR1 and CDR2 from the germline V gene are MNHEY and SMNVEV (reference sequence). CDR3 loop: CASQKWGRGGEQYF. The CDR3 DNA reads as TGTGCCAGTCAGAAGTGGGGCAGGGGAGGCGAGCAGTACTTC.

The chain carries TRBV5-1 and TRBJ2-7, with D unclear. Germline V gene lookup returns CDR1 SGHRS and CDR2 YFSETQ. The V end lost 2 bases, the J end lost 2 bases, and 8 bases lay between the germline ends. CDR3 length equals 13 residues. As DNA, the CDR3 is TGCGCCAGCAGCTTCACACCTACCTACGAGCAGTACTTC. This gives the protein CASSFTPTYEQYF.

The CDR3 loop reads CASSPVEGAGWNEQFF. In nucleotides, the CDR3 is TGTGCCAGCAGCCCAGTAGAGGGGGCGGGTTGGAATGAGCAGTTCTTC. V is TRBV7-8 and J is TRBJ2-1, with TRBD1 identical over 7 bases. The CDR3 is 16 residues long. The ends lost 5 bases at V and 7 bases at J; junction bases unmatched: 14. Looked up from germline, CDR1 is SGHVS and CDR2 is FQNEAQ.

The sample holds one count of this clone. As DNA, the CDR3 is TGTGCCAGCTCACCCCCCTCTAGCGTCCTCTACAATGAGCAGTTCTTC. This gives the protein CASSPPSSVLYNEQFF. This chain joins TRBV18 and TRBJ2-1; weak D call: TRBD2 (6 bases). Germline V lookup: CDR1 KGHSH, CDR2 LQKENI. V lost 3 bases and J 3 bases, leaving 15 bases between the germline ends. The CDR3 has 16 amino acids.

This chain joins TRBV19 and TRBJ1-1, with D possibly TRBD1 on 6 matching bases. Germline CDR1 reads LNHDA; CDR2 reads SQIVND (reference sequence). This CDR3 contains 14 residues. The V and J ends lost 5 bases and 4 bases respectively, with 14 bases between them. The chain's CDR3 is CASSSQGEGTEAFF. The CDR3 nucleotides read TGTGCCAGTAGTTCACAGGGAGAGGGCACTGAAGCTTTCTTT.

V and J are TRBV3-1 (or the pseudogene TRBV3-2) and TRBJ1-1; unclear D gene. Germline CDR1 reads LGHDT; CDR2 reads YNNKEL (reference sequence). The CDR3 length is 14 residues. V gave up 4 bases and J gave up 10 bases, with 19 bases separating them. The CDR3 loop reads CASSPSTEGLRAFF. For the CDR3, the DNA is TGTGCCAGCAGCCCTTCGACGGAGGGTCTTAGAGCTTTCTTT.

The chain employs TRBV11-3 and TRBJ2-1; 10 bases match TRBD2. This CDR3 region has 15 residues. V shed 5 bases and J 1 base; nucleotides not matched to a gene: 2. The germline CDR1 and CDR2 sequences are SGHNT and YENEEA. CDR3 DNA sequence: TGTGCCAGCAGCGTACTAGCGGGGTCCTACAATGAGCAGTTCTTC. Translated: CASSVLAGSYNEQFF.

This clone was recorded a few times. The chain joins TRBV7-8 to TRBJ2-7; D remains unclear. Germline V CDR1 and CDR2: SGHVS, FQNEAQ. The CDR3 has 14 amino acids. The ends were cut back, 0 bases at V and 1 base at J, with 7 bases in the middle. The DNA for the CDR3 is TGTGCCAGCAGCTTAGCGGGGATATCCTACGAGCAGTACTTC. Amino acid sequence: CASSLAGISYEQYF.

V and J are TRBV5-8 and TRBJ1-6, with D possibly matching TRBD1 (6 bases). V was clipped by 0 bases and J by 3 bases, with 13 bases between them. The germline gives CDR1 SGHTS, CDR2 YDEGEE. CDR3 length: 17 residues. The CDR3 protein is CASSLATGKIYNSPLHF. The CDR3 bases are TGTGCCAGCAGCTTGGCCACAGGGAAGATCTATAATTCACCCCTCCACTTT.

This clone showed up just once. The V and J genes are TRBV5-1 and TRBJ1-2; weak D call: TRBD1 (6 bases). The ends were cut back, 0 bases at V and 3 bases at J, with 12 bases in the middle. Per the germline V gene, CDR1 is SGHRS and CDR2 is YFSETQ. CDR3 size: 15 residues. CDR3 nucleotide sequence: TGCGCCAGCAGCTTGGAGGGGGGGCCTGACTATGGCTACACCTTC. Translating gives CASSLEGGPDYGYTF.

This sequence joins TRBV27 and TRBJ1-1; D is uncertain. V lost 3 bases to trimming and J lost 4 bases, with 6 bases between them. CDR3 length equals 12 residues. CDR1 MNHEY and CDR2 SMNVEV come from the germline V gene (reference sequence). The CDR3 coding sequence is TGTGCCAGCAGTTTTGAGGGCACTGAAGCTTTCTTT. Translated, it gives CASSFEGTEAFF.

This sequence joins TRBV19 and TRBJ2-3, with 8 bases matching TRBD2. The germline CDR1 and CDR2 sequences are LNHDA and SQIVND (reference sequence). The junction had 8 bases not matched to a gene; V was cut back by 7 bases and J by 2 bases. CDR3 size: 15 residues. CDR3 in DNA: TGTGCCAGTAAAGGCCAGCGGGGGTTCACAGATACGCAGTATTTT. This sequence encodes CASKGQRGFTDTQYF.

CDR3 nucleotide sequence: TGTGCCAGCAGTAGGCAAGGTGACACTGAAGCTTTCTTT. As protein: CASSRQGDTEAFF. This sequence joins TRBV9 and TRBJ1-1; D unclear. Trimming left V 5 bases short and J 3 bases short, with 11 bases between. This CDR3 has 13 residues. Germline V CDR1 and CDR2: SGDLS, YYNGEE.

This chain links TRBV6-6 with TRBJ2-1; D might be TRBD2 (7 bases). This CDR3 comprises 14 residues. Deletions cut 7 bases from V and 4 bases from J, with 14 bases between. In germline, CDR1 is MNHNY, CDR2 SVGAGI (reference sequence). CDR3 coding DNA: TGTGCCAGCATTGGGGGGGCTGGGTACAATGAGCAGTTCTTC. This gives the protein CASIGGAGYNEQFF.

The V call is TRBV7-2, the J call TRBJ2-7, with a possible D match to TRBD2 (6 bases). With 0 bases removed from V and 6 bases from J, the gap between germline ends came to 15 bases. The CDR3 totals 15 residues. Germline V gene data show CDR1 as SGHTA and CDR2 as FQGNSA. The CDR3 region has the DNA TGTGCCAGCAGCTTAGCGGGGAGGCAGGGTGTCGAGCAGTACTTC. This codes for CASSLAGRQGVEQYF. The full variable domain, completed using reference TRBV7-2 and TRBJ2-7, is GAGVSQSPSNKVTEKGKDVELRCDPISGHTALYWYRQSLGQGLEFLIYFQGNSAPDKSGLPSDRFSAERTGGSVSTLTIQRTQQEDSAVYLCASSLAGRQGVEQYFGPGTRLTVT.

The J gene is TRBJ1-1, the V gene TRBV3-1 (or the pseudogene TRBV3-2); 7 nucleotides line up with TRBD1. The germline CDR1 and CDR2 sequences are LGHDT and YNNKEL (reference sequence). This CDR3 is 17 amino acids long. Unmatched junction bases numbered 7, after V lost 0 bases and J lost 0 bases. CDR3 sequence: CASSQDQGGSMNTEAFF. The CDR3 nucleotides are TGTGCCAGCAGCCAAGACCAGGGGGGGAGCATGAACACTGAAGCTTTCTTT.

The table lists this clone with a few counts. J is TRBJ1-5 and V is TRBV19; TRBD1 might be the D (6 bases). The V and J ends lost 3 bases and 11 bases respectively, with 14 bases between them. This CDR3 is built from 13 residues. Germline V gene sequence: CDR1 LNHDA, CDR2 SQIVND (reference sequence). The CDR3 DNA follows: TGTGCCAGTAGTATCGCGATCAGGGGCACCCAGCATTTT. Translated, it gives CASSIAIRGTQHF.

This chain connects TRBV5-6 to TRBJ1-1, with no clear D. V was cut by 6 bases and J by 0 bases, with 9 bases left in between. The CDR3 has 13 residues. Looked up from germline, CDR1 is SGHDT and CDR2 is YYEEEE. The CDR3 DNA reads TGTGCCAGCACCCAGTACATGAACACTGAAGCTTTCTTT. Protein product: CASTQYMNTEAFF.

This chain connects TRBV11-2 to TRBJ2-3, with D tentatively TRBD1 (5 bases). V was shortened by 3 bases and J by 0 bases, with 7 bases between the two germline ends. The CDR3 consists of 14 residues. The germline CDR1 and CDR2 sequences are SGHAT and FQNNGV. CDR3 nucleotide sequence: TGTGCCAGCAGCTTTTCAGGGAGCACAGATACGCAGTATTTT. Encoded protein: CASSFSGSTDTQYF.